The next 30 T cell receptor beta chains were all read from a single sample in a study of cytomegalovirus exposure and HLA in healthy donors. Primers: 60 Vbeta forward and 13 Jbeta reverse. Measured with immunoSEQ multiplex PCR; TCRdb has only the in-frame clones, and not every one. The table lists about 120,000 clones, 75% to 90% of them singletons. Sequenced: PBMCs. The receptors come from a young man in good health and CMV-seronegative.

In this sample, this clone turned up once. The chain uses TRBV9 and TRBJ2-3; the match to TRBD2 covers 10 bases. The CDR3 has 16 amino acids. J gave up 3 bases and V 4 bases, and 8 bases lay outside the gene matches. Germline-derived CDR1 and CDR2 are SGDLS and YYNGEE. Written as DNA, the CDR3 is TGTGCCAGCAGCCTCGGGCTAGCGGGGGATACAGATACGCAGTATTTT. It codes for CASSLGLAGDTDTQYF.

This clone was seen more than once but under ten times. J is TRBJ2-7 and V is TRBV6-6; 7 nucleotides agree with TRBD1. CDR1 and CDR2 (germline): MNHNY, SVGAGI (reference sequence). V dropped 4 bases and J dropped 4; count of bases not matched to a gene: 7. CDR3 length equals 14 residues. The CDR3 bases are TGTGCCAGCAGTTTCGAGAAGGGGGCATACGAGCAGTACTTC. Encoded protein: CASSFEKGAYEQYF.

This clone has a single count. The V gene is TRBV29-1, the J gene TRBJ2-2; 9 bases line up with TRBD1. Losses at the gene ends were 4 bases for V and 4 bases for J; bases not matched to a gene: 7. The V gene's germline CDR1 is SQVTM and CDR2 ANQGSEA. The CDR3 totals 15 residues. CDR3 in amino acids: CSVAGTGSGTGELFF. The CDR3 nucleotides are TGCAGCGTTGCCGGGACAGGGTCCGGCACCGGGGAGCTGTTTTTT.

This chain links TRBV6-6 with TRBJ1-1; 7 nucleotides match TRBD1. This CDR3 spans 15 amino acids. Trimming removed 2 bases from V and 1 base from J; junction bases left unmatched: 4. Germline CDR1 is MNHNY and CDR2 is SVGAGI (reference sequence). The CDR3 nucleotides read TGTGCCAGCAGTTACCCGACAGGGCCGAACACTGAAGCTTTCTTT. It specifies CASSYPTGPNTEAFF.

The rearrangement joins TRBV7-9 to TRBJ2-3; 7 nucleotides match TRBD1. The germline CDR1 and CDR2 sequences are SEHNR and FQNEAQ (reference sequence). V lost 1 base to trimming and J lost 3 bases; unmatched junction nucleotides: 7. CDR3 length: 16 amino acids. In DNA form, the CDR3 reads TGTGCCAGCAGCTTAGGGGACAGCCTGGGGACAGATACGCAGTATTTT. This gives the protein CASSLGDSLGTDTQYF.

This clone was detected once. This CDR3 reads CASSPGTGLYGYTF. Written as DNA, the CDR3 is TGTGCCAGCTCACCAGGGACAGGGCTCTATGGCTACACCTTC. This chain uses TRBV18 with TRBJ1-2; 9 bases are a match to TRBD1. Germline CDR1 and CDR2: KGHSH and LQKENI. Germline trimming cut 2 bases from V and 4 bases from J; bases unmatched to any gene: 2. This CDR3 has 14 amino acids.

V is TRBV4-3 and J is TRBJ2-5; D gene uncertain. The CDR3 is 15 residues long. The V gene lost 4 bases and the J gene lost 1 base, with 13 bases spanning the gap. Germline CDR1 LGHNA, CDR2 YSLEER. This chain's CDR3 is CASSLNWASQETQYF. In DNA form, the CDR3 reads TGCGCCAGCAGCCTCAACTGGGCCAGCCAAGAGACCCAGTACTTC.

The chain uses TRBV19 and TRBJ2-1, with 9 bases fitting TRBD1. Per the germline V gene, CDR1 is LNHDA and CDR2 is SQIVND (reference sequence). V was pared by 4 bases and J by 6 bases, with 7 bases of the junction left unmatched. The CDR3 has 15 amino acids. CDR3 loop: CASSTTGQGINEQFF. The DNA of the CDR3 is TGTGCCAGTAGTACCACGGGACAGGGCATCAATGAGCAGTTCTTC.

This clone came up once. CDR3 region: CASSKKQGGHSGNTIYF. The CDR3 DNA follows: TGTGCCAGCAGTAAAAAACAAGGGGGCCACTCTGGAAACACCATATATTTT. J is TRBJ1-3 and V is TRBV28, with 7 bases identical to TRBD1. This CDR3 is 17 amino acids long. Germline CDR1 MDHEN, CDR2 SYDVKM. J was trimmed by 0 bases and V by 5 bases; bases with no gene match: 10.

The rearrangement joins TRBV6-5 to TRBJ2-5, with D possibly matching TRBD1 (6 bases). This CDR3 is built from 14 residues. The V and J ends lost 2 bases and 5 bases respectively, with 12 bases between them. Germline CDR1 and CDR2: MNHEY and SVGAGI. The CDR3: CASSYGGLGETQYF. Written as DNA, the CDR3 is TGTGCCAGCAGTTACGGGGGCCTCGGGGAGACCCAGTACTTC.

The V call is TRBV6-1, the J call TRBJ2-7; no reliable D call. The CDR3 extends over 15 amino acids. Per the germline V gene, CDR1 is MNHNS and CDR2 is SASEGT. V was pared by 7 bases and J by 0 bases, with 16 bases between. This CDR3 reads CASKFTGRFSYEQYF. As DNA, the CDR3 is TGTGCCAGCAAGTTCACCGGTCGGTTCTCCTACGAGCAGTACTTC.

The gene calls are TRBV28 and TRBJ2-1; 8 nucleotides match TRBD2. J lost 7 bases, V lost 11 bases, and 4 bases had no gene match. The CDR3 consists of 11 residues. Germline V gives CDR1 MDHEN, CDR2 SYDVKM. CDR3 protein: CAARGGNEQFF. The CDR3 DNA follows: TGTGCCGCCCGGGGGGGGAATGAGCAGTTCTTC. Together with reference TRBV28 and TRBJ2-1, the CDR3 gives the full variable domain: DVKVTQSSRYLVKRTGEKVFLECVQDMDHENMFWYRQDPGLGLRLIYFSYDVKMKEKGDIPEGYSVSREKKERFSLILESASTNQTSMYLCAARGGNEQFFGPGTRLTVL.

The chain joins TRBV2 to TRBJ1-5; D is undetermined. Germline assignment: CDR1 SNHLY and CDR2 FYNNEI. Trimming cost V 0 bases and J 2 bases, with 5 bases left between them. The CDR3 is 14 amino acids. The DNA for the CDR3 is TGTGCCAGCAGTGAAGCCCGAGGCAATCAGCCCCAGCATTTT. It encodes CASSEARGNQPQHF. The whole variable domain, remainder taken from reference TRBV2 and TRBJ1-5, is EPEVTQTPSHQVTQMGQEVILRCVPISNHLYFYWYRQILGQKVEFLVSFYNNEISEKSEIFDDQFSVERPDGSNFTLKIRSTKLEDSAMYFCASSEARGNQPQHFGDGTRLSIL.

This clone was picked up a small number of times. V and J are TRBV6-5 and TRBJ2-1, with TRBD1 matching 8 bases. Germline V gene lookup returns CDR1 MNHEY and CDR2 SVGAGI. V was pared by 2 bases and J by 8 bases, with 11 bases of the junction left unmatched. CDR3 size: 16 residues. The CDR3 region is CASSYEYRGDIDEQFF. The CDR3 DNA reads TGTGCCAGCAGTTACGAATACAGGGGGGATATCGATGAGCAGTTCTTC.

The rearrangement uses TRBV6-5 and TRBJ2-4; a weak D match, TRBD2 (5 bases). The CDR3 is made up of 14 amino acids. The V gene's germline CDR1 is MNHEY and CDR2 SVGAGI. V gave up 0 bases and J gave up 8 bases, with 11 bases separating them. CDR3 sequence (DNA): TGTGCCAGCAGTTACTCGGCTAGCATGGACATTCAGTACTTC. Translating it yields CASSYSASMDIQYF.

In DNA, the CDR3 is TGCGCCAGCAGCCAAGATACAGGATTCTCTGGAAACACCATATATTTT. Translating gives CASSQDTGFSGNTIYF. The J gene is TRBJ1-3, the V gene TRBV4-3; D is possibly TRBD1 (5 bases). V was pared by 0 bases and J by 0 bases, with 9 bases between. Per the germline V gene, CDR1 is LGHNA and CDR2 is YSLEER. The CDR3 runs to 16 residues.

Only a few counts were recorded for this clone. The chain carries TRBV7-2 and TRBJ2-7; maybe TRBD2 (5 bases). The V gene lost 0 bases and the J gene lost 2 bases, with 17 bases spanning the gap. The CDR3 consists of 17 residues. Per germline, CDR1 SGHTA and CDR2 FQGNSA. CDR3 sequence: CASSLASPPLATYEQYF. In DNA, the CDR3 is TGTGCCAGCAGCTTAGCGTCCCCCCCCCTAGCTACCTACGAGCAGTACTTC.

The chain employs TRBV2 and TRBJ2-5, with a weak D call TRBD1 (6 bases). Germline V gene lookup returns CDR1 SNHLY and CDR2 FYNNEI. The CDR3 length is 14 residues. Trimming removed 5 bases at V and 4 bases at J, with 14 bases between. The CDR3 is CASSTIQGAETQYF. The CDR3 DNA reads as TGTGCCAGCAGTACGATACAGGGAGCAGAGACCCAGTACTTC.

The V gene is TRBV7-9, the J gene TRBJ1-1, with 7 bases fitting TRBD1. The length of the CDR3 is 12 residues. Trimming took 11 bases from V and 4 from J; bases not matched to a gene: 7. Germline V lookup: CDR1 SEHNR, CDR2 FQNEAQ (reference sequence). The CDR3 nucleotides are TGTGCCGATACAGGGGTCCGCACTGAAGCTTTCTTT. This codes for CADTGVRTEAFF.

This rearrangement joins TRBV6-1 to TRBJ2-3, with 11 nucleotides matching TRBD2. The J segment lost 5 bases and the V segment lost 6 bases, leaving 7 bases of the junction unmatched. Germline V gives CDR1 MNHNS, CDR2 SASEGT. This CDR3 has 15 residues. CDR3 bases: TGTGCCAGCAGCCCGACTAGCGGGGTAGGAGATACGCAGTATTTT. This translates into CASSPTSGVGDTQYF.

The rearrangement joins TRBV6-1 to TRBJ1-6; 9 positions agree with TRBD1. The V gene end was trimmed by 10 bases and the J gene end by 8 bases; junction bases not matched to a gene: 9. The CDR3 covers 14 residues. The germline V gene has CDR1 MNHNS and CDR2 SASEGT. CDR3: CATSTDRGYSPLHF. CDR3 bases: TGTGCCACCTCAACTGACAGGGGGTATTCACCCCTCCACTTT.

A note on this clone: A junction end diverges from the germline sequence, so it may reflect a read error. V is TRBV7-9 and J is TRBJ1-6, with a weak D call TRBD1 (5 bases). Germline lookup yields CDR1 SEHNR and CDR2 FQNEAQ (reference sequence). This CDR3 spans 15 amino acids. CDR3 DNA sequence: TGTGCCGGCAGCCATTCGGGGGTCTTATCCCCACCCCTCCACTTT. It encodes CAGSHSGVLSPPLHF.

The chain joins TRBV4-1 to TRBJ1-3, with D tentatively TRBD1 (6 bases). CDR3 size: 18 residues. Trimming took 0 bases from V and 0 from J, leaving 15 bases between them. Germline V gives CDR1 MGHRA, CDR2 YSYEKL. CDR3 in DNA: TGCGCCAGCAGCCAAGATCAGCAGGGGCTCCGCTCTGGAAACACCATATATTTT. Translating gives CASSQDQQGLRSGNTIYF.

This clone has a handful of counts. The rearrangement joins TRBV19 to TRBJ1-4, with D hard to call. The CDR3 length is 15 residues. The V gene's germline CDR1 is LNHDA and CDR2 SQIVND (reference sequence). The V end was cut by 10 bases, the J end by 4 bases, with 19 bases between. CDR3 sequence: CATQDGSADNEKLFF. The CDR3 DNA sequence: TGTGCCACCCAAGACGGTTCCGCGGATAATGAAAAACTGTTTTTT.

The J gene is TRBJ1-2, the V gene TRBV9, with TRBD1 matching over 7 bases. CDR3 size: 14 residues. With V trimmed by 3 bases and J by 2 bases, 4 bases remained unmatched. Germline CDR1 and CDR2: SGDLS and YYNGEE. CDR3 sequence reads: CASSADRVNYGYTF. The CDR3 DNA is TGTGCCAGCAGCGCCGACAGGGTAAACTATGGCTACACCTTC.

The V call is TRBV7-6, the J call TRBJ2-5; the D gene is possibly TRBD1 (5 bases). The germline V gene encodes CDR1 SGHVS and CDR2 FNYEAQ. The CDR3 totals 14 residues. V lost 5 bases and J 3 bases, leaving 13 bases between the germline ends. CDR3 protein: CASSPGQGKETQYF. CDR3 sequence (DNA): TGTGCCAGCAGCCCAGGGCAGGGTAAAGAGACCCAGTACTTC.

The V and J genes are TRBV30 and TRBJ1-2; D uncertain. Germline-derived CDR1 and CDR2 are GTSNPN and SVGIG (reference sequence). V lost 1 base and J 9 bases, leaving 12 bases between the germline ends. This CDR3 is built from 12 residues. The CDR3 spells CAWSARGTSYTF. The CDR3 nucleotides are TGTGCCTGGAGTGCCCGCGGTACCAGCTACACCTTC.

CDR3 DNA: TGCGCCAGCAGCTTGATCAGCGGGGGATACGAGCAGTACTTC. Translation: CASSLISGGYEQYF. The V and J genes are TRBV5-1 and TRBJ2-7; 8 nucleotides line up with TRBD2. In germline, CDR1 is SGHRS, CDR2 YFSETQ. The CDR3 is 14 amino acids. The V gene end was trimmed by 1 base and the J gene end by 4 bases; junction bases not matched to a gene: 4.

The chain employs TRBV19 and TRBJ2-2, with no clear D. This CDR3 spans 13 amino acids. From germline, CDR1 is LNHDA and CDR2 SQIVND (reference sequence). V was pared by 5 bases and J by 6 bases, with 10 bases between. For the CDR3, the DNA is TGTGCCAGTAGTGGCACTGAGGCCGGGGAGCTGTTTTTT. Translated, it gives CASSGTEAGELFF.

The rearrangement uses TRBV18 and TRBJ1-1; D is possibly TRBD1 (6 bases). There are 16 residues in the CDR3. Germline CDR1 and CDR2: KGHSH and LQKENI. The V gene lost 3 bases and the J gene lost 0 bases, with 14 bases spanning the gap. This chain's CDR3 is CASSPPNRDMNTEAFF. CDR3 coding DNA: TGTGCCAGCTCACCCCCCAACCGGGACATGAACACTGAAGCTTTCTTT.